Listed below are T cell receptor beta chains from one sample, sequenced in a study of blood T cell repertoires in COVID-19. Sequenced by immunoSEQ multiplex PCR; TCRdb stores in-frame clones only, minus some. Of 400,000 or so clones listed, around 91% are singletons. Source material: PBMCs or T cells enriched from blood (not recorded which). These receptors were obtained from a man between 18 and 29 years old who had recovered from COVID-19. Each CDR3 is given with its conserved first and last residue. A D gene is named only where the DNA matches it firmly. The size field is filled for only some rows; it gives once, few, many or a size class.

CDR3 protein	CDR3 DNA	J gene	clone size	D gene	V gene
CASSISSGGNSYNEQFF	TGTGCCAGTAGTATCTCTAGCGGGGGGAATTCCTACAATGAGCAGTTCTTC	TRBJ2-1	once	TRBD2	TRBV19
CASSPRARAYTEAFF	TGTGCCAGCAGCCCCCGGGCCAGGGCCTACACTGAAGCTTTCTTT	TRBJ1-1	.	.	TRBV3-1/TRBV3-2
CASSLAKGVSHGYTF	TGTGCCAGCAGCTTGGCGAAGGGGGTTAGTCACGGCTACACCTTC	TRBJ1-2	.	.	TRBV5-8
CASSLGEDRDPEQYF	TGTGCCAGCAGCTTGGGGGAGGACAGGGATCCCGAGCAGTACTTC	TRBJ2-7	once	TRBD1	TRBV11-2
CASSLTGFREKLFF	TGCGCCAGCAGCTTGACAGGGTTTCGGGAAAAACTGTTTTTT	TRBJ1-4	.	.	TRBV5-1
CASRSREDTQYF	TGTGCCAGTAGGAGCCGGGAAGATACGCAGTATTTT	TRBJ2-3	.	.	TRBV19
CASSSDNRVSVYGYTF	TGTGCCAGCAGCTCAGATAACAGGGTTTCAGTCTATGGCTACACCTTC	TRBJ1-2	.	.	TRBV5-4
CASGLASLGQGKEAFF	TGTGCTAGTGGTTTGGCATCACTCGGACAGGGAAAAGAAGCTTTCTTT	TRBJ1-1	.	TRBD1	TRBV12-5
CASSLPRQDYGYTF	TGCGCCAGCAGCCTCCCAAGGCAGGACTATGGCTACACCTTC	TRBJ1-2	.	.	TRBV5-1
CASRRPGVGTDTQYF	TGTGCCAGCAGGAGACCAGGGGTTGGCACAGATACGCAGTATTTT	TRBJ2-3	.	.	TRBV28
CASSVSGGQGGAFF	TGTGCCAGCAGCGTTAGCGGAGGACAGGGCGGAGCTTTCTTT	TRBJ1-1	.	TRBD1	TRBV7-2
CAWSIRTQETQYF	TGTGCCTGGAGTATAAGGACTCAAGAGACCCAGTACTTC	TRBJ2-5	.	.	TRBV30
CASSSGLSLRYEQYF	TGTGCCAGCAGCTCGGGACTGTCATTACGATACGAGCAGTACTTC	TRBJ2-7	.	.	TRBV7-9
CASSATPGQGKQTQYF	TGTGCCAGCAGTGCAACACCGGGACAGGGGAAGCAGACCCAGTACTTC	TRBJ2-5	.	TRBD1	TRBV6-1
CASSFLGTNSYEQYF	TGTGCCAGCAGTTTTCTCGGGACAAACTCCTACGAGCAGTACTTC	TRBJ2-7	once	.	TRBV28
CASSFGQNQFF	TGTGCCAGCAGTTTCGGACAGAATCAGTTCTTC	TRBJ2-1	.	.	TRBV12-3/TRBV12-4
CASSSPRVEQYF	TGTGCCAGCAGCTCACCGAGAGTCGAGCAGTACTTC	TRBJ2-7	once	.	TRBV9
CATSDYPGRADEQFF	TGTGCCACCAGTGATTACCCCGGGAGGGCCGATGAGCAGTTCTTC	TRBJ2-1	once	TRBD2	TRBV24-1
CASSLSGTAYYGYTF	TGTGCCAGCAGCTTGTCCGGGACAGCCTACTATGGCTACACCTTC	TRBJ1-2	.	TRBD1	TRBV13
CASSQGQGNQPQHF	TGTGCCAGCAGCCAGGGACAGGGAAATCAGCCCCAGCATTTT	TRBJ1-5	.	TRBD1	TRBV3-1/TRBV3-2
CASSFRVVQSPLHF	TGTGCCAGCAGTTTCCGGGTAGTCCAGTCACCCCTCCACTTT	TRBJ1-6	.	.	TRBV28
CASSLKPGSKNIQYF	TGTGCCAGCAGCTTAAAGCCAGGAAGCAAAAACATTCAGTACTTC	TRBJ2-4	once	.	TRBV7-3
CASSDSRDWGRRNQPQHF	TGTGCCAGCAGCGATAGCCGGGACTGGGGAAGGAGGAATCAGCCCCAGCATTTT	TRBJ1-5	.	.	TRBV9
CASQGLAGKIYNEQFF	TGCGCCAGCCAGGGACTAGCGGGAAAGATCTACAATGAGCAGTTCTTC	TRBJ2-1	.	TRBD2	TRBV4-1